This entry lists 5 T cell receptor beta chains sequenced from one sample in a study of early T cells in non-severe SARS-CoV-2 infection (dated by TCRdb to about 2021). Library creation used 5' RACE. TCRdb lists the instrument as NextSeq 500. TCRdb reprocessing: public reads trimmed at Q25 with fastp, clones called with MiXCR, in-frame beta chains kept. Records with the same CDR3 protein are collapsed into one entry carrying the most frequent genes and DNA. Here the sample has about 64,000 distinct CDR3 sequences; less than 15% occur a single time. The top ten clonotypes cover around 4.2% of the sample. The sample was whole blood. The receptors were sampled from an adult who was a healthcare worker with PCR-confirmed SARS-CoV-2 infection or an uninfected control (not recorded which).

The chain is built from TRBV29-1 and TRBJ1-4; 9 bases are shared with TRBD1. The CDR3 loop spans 13 amino acids. CDR1 is SQVTM, CDR2 ANQGSEA, per germline. The V and J ends lost 7 bases and 7 bases, in that order; junction bases with no gene match: 7. CDR3 loop: CSADRGIGEKLFF. The CDR3 DNA sequence: TGCAGCGCCGACAGGGGGATCGGTGAAAAACTGTTTTTT.

This clonotype was seen just once. The chain links TRBV5-1 to TRBJ2-3, with 7 bases matching TRBD2. The V gene end was trimmed by 5 bases and the J gene end by 2 bases; junction bases not matched to a gene: 5. Per germline, CDR1 SGHRS and CDR2 YFSETQ. This CDR3 has 14 amino acids. The DNA of the CDR3 is TGCGCCAGCAGTTTCAGCGGGGACACAGATACGCAGTATTTT. Amino acid sequence: CASSFSGDTDTQYF.

This clonotype occurred many times. The J gene is TRBJ2-6, the V gene TRBV7-2; D may correspond to TRBD1 or TRBD2 (5 bases each). This CDR3 region has 16 residues. Trimming removed 0 bases at V and 4 bases at J, with 10 bases between. Germline-derived CDR1 and CDR2 are SGHTA and FQGNSA. CDR3 DNA sequence: TGTGCCAGCAGCTTAGCTGGGGGTGCCGGGGCCAACGTCCTGACTTTC. Amino acids: CASSLAGGAGANVLTF.

There are many counts of this clonotype. The chain recombines TRBV29-1 with TRBJ2-7; 7 bases match TRBD1. V gave up 1 base and J gave up 1 base; unmatched junction bases: 4. The germline CDR1 and CDR2 sequences are SQVTM and ANQGSEA. There are 14 residues in the CDR3. The CDR3 protein is CSVEAGTASYEQYF. The CDR3 DNA reads as TGCAGCGTTGAAGCCGGGACAGCTTCCTACGAGCAGTACTTC.

At least ten counts were recorded for this clonotype. The rearrangement uses TRBV19 and TRBJ2-5, with D perhaps given as TRBD1 or TRBD2 (6 bases each). V was shortened by 5 bases and J by 5 bases, with 15 bases between the two germline ends. The CDR3 extends over 14 amino acids. Germline CDR1 reads LNHDA; CDR2 reads SQIVND (reference sequence). CDR3 in DNA: TGTGCCAGTAGTCCTTCAGGGGAGGCGGAGACCCAGTACTTC. Translating gives CASSPSGEAETQYF.